The 16 T cell receptor beta chains below come from one sample, sequenced in a study of T cells expressing NK-cell markers. TCRdb reworked the 5' RACE reads into one entry per CDR3 protein, no DNA. This listing includes about 460,000 distinct CDR3 sequences. Sequencing input: blood T cells: a sorted CD56 or NKG2C T cell subset, CD4+ or CD8+ T cells, or bulk PBMC T cells (not recorded which). The receptor source for this set is a woman between 45 and 65 years old in good health.

The chain is built from TRBV7-3 and TRBJ2-5; the TCRdb D gene call, TRBD2, has no DNA to confirm it. Germline V gene lookup returns CDR1 SGHTA and CDR2 FQGTGA. This CDR3 has 16 amino acids. CDR3 sequence reads: CASSLTGTSWRETQYF. Variable domain in full (rest from reference TRBV7-3 and TRBJ2-5): GAGVSQTPSNKVTEKGKYVELRCDPISGHTALYWYRQSLGQGPEFLIYFQGTGAADDSGLPNDRFFAVRPEGSVSTLKIQRTERGDSAVYLCASSLTGTSWRETQYFGPGTRLLVL.

This chain links TRBV12-3 or TRBV12-4 with TRBJ2-5; TCRdb calls TRBD1, which cannot be checked without DNA. This CDR3 region has 16 residues. Here the CDR3 reads CASSPNPGRGQETQYF.

V is TRBV5-1 and J is TRBJ1-1. CDR3 size: 14 residues. Per germline, CDR1 SGHRS and CDR2 YFSETQ. The CDR3 reads CASREGPPRTEAFF.

The rearrangement uses TRBV29-1 and TRBJ2-2; with no DNA, the TCRdb D assignment of TRBD1 cannot be verified. This CDR3 comprises 16 residues. Germline assignment: CDR1 SQVTM and CDR2 ANQGSEA. The CDR3 protein is CSVVIRTGLNTGELFF.

This chain joins TRBV12-3 or TRBV12-4 and TRBJ2-4; the D call from TCRdb, TRBD1, cannot be confirmed without DNA. The length of the CDR3 is 17 residues. CDR3 sequence reads: CASSTNRGLRAKNIQYF.

The chain's CDR3 is CASSSSGRGAKNIQYF. This chain joins TRBV7-9 and TRBJ2-4; TCRdb proposes TRBD2, but this gene call is untestable without DNA. Germline V CDR1 and CDR2: SEHNR, FQNEAQ (reference sequence). This CDR3 has 16 amino acids.

The chain uses TRBV20-1 and TRBJ2-5; TCRdb lists TRBD1, though no DNA is available to test this call. From germline, CDR1 is DFQATT and CDR2 SNEGSKA (reference sequence). This CDR3 is built from 15 residues. The CDR3 sequence: CSARVTGAPQETQYF.

V and J are TRBV20-1 and TRBJ2-5; TCRdb's D gene call, TRBD2, goes unchecked for lack of DNA. The CDR3 is 15 residues long. Germline lookup yields CDR1 DFQATT and CDR2 SNEGSKA (reference sequence). CDR3 sequence reads: CSARDLGTSWETQYF.

The chain employs TRBV6-5 and TRBJ2-1; lacking DNA, the TRBD1 call made by TCRdb goes unchecked. Germline-derived CDR1 and CDR2 are MNHEY and SVGAGI. The CDR3 length is 16 residues. The CDR3 reads CASNPLLHSSYNEQFF.

J is TRBJ2-7 and V is TRBV11-2; with no DNA, the TCRdb D assignment of TRBD2 cannot be verified. The CDR3 has 16 amino acids. Germline CDR1 is SGHAT and CDR2 is FQNNGV. CDR3 region: CASRKGTSGRAGEQYF.

The J gene is TRBJ2-3, the V gene TRBV12-3 or TRBV12-4; the TRBD2 assignment by TCRdb is unverifiable without DNA. The CDR3 is made up of 19 amino acids. This CDR3 is CASSLRLAGVGSTADTQYF.

J is TRBJ2-5 and V is TRBV4-1; TCRdb's assignment of TRBD1 cannot be checked, as there is no DNA. Germline V gene sequence: CDR1 MGHRA, CDR2 YSYEKL. The CDR3 is made up of 16 amino acids. The CDR3 reads CASSQESRDPRETQYF.

The chain is built from TRBV11-2 and TRBJ2-1. Germline lookup yields CDR1 SGHAT and CDR2 FQNNGV. The CDR3 length is 14 residues. The CDR3 loop reads CASSLVLDGKEQFF.

The chain uses TRBV7-2 and TRBJ2-7; the D call of TRBD2 rests on TCRdb alone, since no DNA is present to check it. The length of the CDR3 is 16 residues. CDR1 and CDR2 (germline): SGHTA, FQGNSA. CDR3: CASSPNSGRAGGEQYF.

The chain joins TRBV10-3 to TRBJ2-5. CDR3 length equals 14 residues. Per germline, CDR1 ENHRY and CDR2 SYGVKD. The chain's CDR3 is CAISEGKIQETQYF.

J is TRBJ1-1 and V is TRBV29-1. Germline V gene data show CDR1 as SQVTM and CDR2 as ANQGSEA. The CDR3 has 15 residues. The CDR3 region is CSVYSHEGPNTEAFF.